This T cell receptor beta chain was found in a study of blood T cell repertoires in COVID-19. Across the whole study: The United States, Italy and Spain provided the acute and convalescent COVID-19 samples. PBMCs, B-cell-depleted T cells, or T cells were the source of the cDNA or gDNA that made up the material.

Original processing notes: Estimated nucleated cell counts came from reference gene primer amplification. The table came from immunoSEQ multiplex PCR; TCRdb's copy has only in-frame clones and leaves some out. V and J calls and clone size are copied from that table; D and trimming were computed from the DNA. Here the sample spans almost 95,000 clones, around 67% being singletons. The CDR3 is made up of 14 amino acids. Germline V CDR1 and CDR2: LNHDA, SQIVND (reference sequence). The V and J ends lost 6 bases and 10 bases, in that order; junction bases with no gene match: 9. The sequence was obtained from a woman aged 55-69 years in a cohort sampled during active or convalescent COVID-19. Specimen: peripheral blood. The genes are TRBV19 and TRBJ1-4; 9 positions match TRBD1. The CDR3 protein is CASRPGQGIPKLFF. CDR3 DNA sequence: TGTGCCAGTAGGCCGGGACAGGGTATTCCAAAACTGTTTTTT. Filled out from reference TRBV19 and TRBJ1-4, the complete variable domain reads DGGITQSPKYLFRKEGQNVTLSCEQNLNHDAMYWYRQDPGQGLRLIYYSQIVNDFQKGDIAEGYSVSREKKESFPLTVTSAQKNPTAFYLCASRPGQGIPKLFFGSGTQLSVL.